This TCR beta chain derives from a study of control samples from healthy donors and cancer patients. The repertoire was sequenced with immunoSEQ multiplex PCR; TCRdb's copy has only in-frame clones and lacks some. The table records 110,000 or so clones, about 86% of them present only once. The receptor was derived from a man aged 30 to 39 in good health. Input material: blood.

CDR3 bases: TGCGCCAGCAGCTTGGGGACAGGGGGCGCGGAGCCCCAGCATTTT. Translated: CASSLGTGGAEPQHF. The chain uses TRBV5-1 and TRBJ1-5, with 11 bases fitting TRBD1. The CDR3 spans 15 residues. With 0 bases clipped from V and 8 bases from J, the junction kept 4 bases outside the gene matches. Germline V lookup: CDR1 SGHRS, CDR2 YFSETQ.